This passage covers 31 T cell receptor beta chains from one sample sequenced in a study of Tregs in tolerant kidney transplant recipients. Related graft donors supplied nonmyeloablative bone marrow transplants, and mixed chimerism was transient. TCRdb keeps only in-frame clones here, not all; method: immunoSEQ multiplex PCR. The sample lists 65,000 to 85,000 clones; 91% were seen once. Here the sequenced sample was CD4+ T cells from blood (PBMCs), taken 24 months after the transplant. Receptors were obtained from a human patient who received a combined kidney and bone marrow transplant. The T cells may partly be graft donor cells.

CDR3 in amino acids: CASSTGTGGHQPQHF. CDR3 nucleotide sequence: TGTGCCAGCAGCACCGGGACAGGGGGCCATCAGCCCCAGCATTTT. The V and J genes are TRBV7-9 and TRBJ1-5; 12 bases are shared with TRBD1. The junction had 4 bases not matched to a gene; V was cut back by 5 bases and J by 5 bases. Germline V gives CDR1 SEHNR, CDR2 FQNEAQ (reference sequence). The CDR3 covers 15 residues.

This chain connects TRBV4-3 to TRBJ1-1, with TRBD1 identical over 8 bases. V lost 0 bases and J lost 3; bases outside the gene matches: 12. The germline CDR1 and CDR2 sequences are LGHNA and YSLEER. This CDR3 is 18 amino acids long. DNA of the CDR3: TGCGCCAGCAGCCAAGATAAACGAGACAGGGGAGGGTACACTGAAGCTTTCTTT. This encodes CASSQDKRDRGGYTEAFF.

This chain joins TRBV25-1 and TRBJ2-7; the D gene is possibly TRBD2 (6 bases). V lost 1 base to trimming and J lost 1 base, with 11 bases between them. The germline V gene encodes CDR1 MGHDK and CDR2 SYGVNS. This CDR3 is built from 15 residues. Here the CDR3 DNA reads TGTGCCAGCAGTGAATGGGGGGACGGATCCTACGAGCAGTACTTC. Translation: CASSEWGDGSYEQYF.

The chain's CDR3 is CASSPGLQETQYF. In DNA form, the CDR3 reads TGTGCCAGCAGCCCGGGACTACAAGAGACCCAGTACTTC. The V call is TRBV9, the J call TRBJ2-5; 7 bases are shared with TRBD2. CDR1 SGDLS and CDR2 YYNGEE come from the germline V gene. The CDR3 runs 13 residues. V lost 4 bases and J lost 2; bases outside the gene matches: 2. The full variable domain, with the rest looked up from reference TRBV9 and TRBJ2-5, is DSGVTQTPKHLITATGQRVTLRCSPRSGDLSVYWYQQSLDQGLQFLIQYYNGEERAKGNILERFSAQQFPDLHSELNLSSLELGDSALYFCASSPGLQETQYFGPGTRLLVL.

This chain connects TRBV2 to TRBJ2-3; 12 bases align to TRBD1. CDR1 and CDR2 (germline): SNHLY, FYNNEI. J lost 3 bases, V lost 8 bases, and 6 bases had no gene match. This CDR3 has 15 residues. In DNA form, the CDR3 reads TGTGCCAGCGGAAGGGACAGGGGGCGAACAGATACGCAGTATTTT. It specifies CASGRDRGRTDTQYF.

This chain links TRBV25-1 with TRBJ2-7; D not certain. This CDR3 region has 14 residues. V was shortened by 5 bases and J by 3 bases, with 14 bases between the two germline ends. Germline V lookup: CDR1 MGHDK, CDR2 SYGVNS. CDR3 loop: CASSPLDSYYEQYF. CDR3 bases: TGTGCCAGCAGTCCCCTGGATAGCTACTACGAGCAGTACTTC.

This clone was picked up a small number of times. V gene TRBV6-6 combines with J gene TRBJ1-4; possibly TRBD1 for D (5 bases). Per the germline V gene, CDR1 is MNHNY and CDR2 is SVGAGI (reference sequence). CDR3 length equals 16 residues. The V end lost 5 bases, the J end lost 0 bases, and 13 bases lay between the germline ends. The CDR3 DNA sequence: TGTGCCAGCAGTATAGGGGTGTCCGCAACTAATGAAAAACTGTTTTTT. Translating it yields CASSIGVSATNEKLFF.

The chain combines TRBV6-5 with TRBJ1-2; perhaps TRBD1 as D (6 bases). Trimming removed 6 bases from V and 4 bases from J, with 12 bases in between. There are 13 residues in the CDR3. The germline CDR1 and CDR2 sequences are MNHEY and SVGAGI. Here the CDR3 reads CASRADRIYGYTF. The CDR3 DNA reads TGTGCCAGCAGGGCGGACAGAATCTATGGCTACACCTTC.

The gene calls are TRBV5-1 and TRBJ1-2; TRBD1 agrees at 7 bases. The junction had 10 bases not matched to a gene; V was cut back by 5 bases and J by 3 bases. Germline values: CDR1 SGHRS, CDR2 YFSETQ. CDR3 size: 15 residues. CDR3 sequence reads: CASSLTGVTHYGYTF. CDR3 nucleotide sequence: TGCGCCAGCAGTTTAACAGGGGTGACACACTATGGCTACACCTTC.

The chain is built from TRBV4-1 and TRBJ2-1; 10 positions agree with TRBD1. The CDR3 spans 16 residues. Germline CDR1 is MGHRA and CDR2 is YSYEKL. Trimming took 6 bases from V and 2 from J; bases not matched to a gene: 7. This CDR3 is CASRNPGQGTYNEQFF. CDR3 coding DNA: TGCGCCAGCAGAAACCCGGGACAGGGGACCTACAATGAGCAGTTCTTC.

The DNA for the CDR3 is TGCAGCGTGGGCGGGGGACAGGGGGCAAGGGATACGCAGTATTTT. Protein sequence: CSVGGGQGARDTQYF. The chain uses TRBV29-1 and TRBJ2-3; TRBD1 matches at 12 bases. The V and J ends lost 6 bases and 6 bases, in that order; junction bases with no gene match: 10. The V gene's germline CDR1 is SQVTM and CDR2 ANQGSEA. The CDR3 runs to 15 residues.

This sequence joins TRBV30 and TRBJ2-2; TRBD1 might be the D (6 bases). The length of the CDR3 is 13 residues. Between the trimmed V and J ends, which lost 3 bases and 5 bases, there was a span of 10 bases. From germline, CDR1 is GTSNPN and CDR2 SVGIG (reference sequence). The CDR3: CAWRQGNTGELFF. The CDR3 DNA reads TGTGCCTGGAGGCAGGGGAATACCGGGGAGCTGTTTTTT. The variable domain in full, with the rest retrieved from reference TRBV30 and TRBJ2-2, is SQTIHQWPATLVQPVGSPLSLECTVEGTSNPNLYWYRQAAGRGLQLLFYSVGIGQISSEVPQNLSASRPQDRQFILSSKKLLLSDSGFYLCAWRQGNTGELFFGEGSRLTVL.

This sequence joins TRBV7-9 and TRBJ1-2, with D uncertain. Per the germline V gene, CDR1 is SEHNR and CDR2 is FQNEAQ (reference sequence). V was trimmed by 5 bases and J by 7 bases, leaving 14 bases between them. The CDR3 is 13 residues long. The DNA of the CDR3 is TGTGCCAGCAGCCCAACGAGGGTGAGTGGCTACACCTTC. Translated: CASSPTRVSGYTF.

V usage is TRBV7-9 and J usage is TRBJ2-4, with D tentatively TRBD2 (5 bases). The CDR3 length is 16 residues. V lost 6 bases to trimming and J lost 0 bases, with 15 bases between them. Germline V gives CDR1 SEHNR, CDR2 FQNEAQ (reference sequence). The CDR3 DNA sequence: TGTGCCAGCAGGGCGCTAGGTCGGGGAGCCAAAAACATTCAGTACTTC. It yields the protein CASRALGRGAKNIQYF. The entire variable domain, with the rest obtained from reference TRBV7-9 and TRBJ2-4, is as follows: DTGVSQNPRHKITKRGQNVTFRCDPISEHNRLYWYRQTLGQGPEFLTYFQNEAQLEKSRLLSDRFSAERPKGSFSTLEIQRTEQGDSAMYLCASRALGRGAKNIQYFGAGTRLSVL.

The table lists this clone with a few counts. The CDR3 DNA is TGTGCCAGTAGTCCCCAGACAGGGGGCGGTTACGAGCAGTACTTC. It yields the protein CASSPQTGGGYEQYF. J is TRBJ2-7 and V is TRBV19; 10 nucleotides align to TRBD1. The ends lost 5 bases at V and 4 bases at J; junction bases unmatched: 8. The CDR3 is made up of 15 amino acids. Germline V gives CDR1 LNHDA, CDR2 SQIVND (reference sequence).

The rearrangement joins TRBV7-3 to TRBJ1-1, with a weak D call TRBD1 (6 bases). Trimming cost V 7 bases and J 3 bases, with 18 bases left between them. The CDR3 length is 15 residues. Germline CDR1 and CDR2: SGHTA and FQGTGA. This CDR3 is CASIPRGGLYTEAFF. In nucleotides, the CDR3 is TGTGCCAGCATTCCGAGGGGGGGTTTATACACTGAAGCTTTCTTT.

There are a few counts of this clone. The V call is TRBV5-4, the J call TRBJ1-5, with no clear D. Deletions cut 4 bases from V and 5 bases from J, with 10 bases between. The CDR3 runs 13 residues. Germline V gene sequence: CDR1 SGHNT, CDR2 YYREEE (reference sequence). This chain's CDR3 is CASSQDTYQPQHF. Written as DNA, the CDR3 is TGTGCCAGCAGCCAAGACACGTATCAGCCCCAGCATTTT.

J is TRBJ1-1 and V is TRBV30, with D perhaps matching TRBD1 (6 bases). Deletions cut 1 base from V and 0 bases from J, with 15 bases between. Per germline, CDR1 GTSNPN and CDR2 SVGIG (reference sequence). CDR3 length equals 16 residues. CDR3 amino acids: CAWSEGGWGMNTEAFF. As DNA, the CDR3 is TGTGCCTGGAGTGAAGGGGGTTGGGGGATGAACACTGAAGCTTTCTTT.

Comment on this clone: Other DNA sequences of this sample code for an identical CDR3. The chain links TRBV7-9 to TRBJ1-3; maybe TRBD1 (5 bases). CDR1 is SEHNR and CDR2 is FQNEAQ in the germline V gene (reference sequence). The CDR3 is 11 amino acids. The germline V and J ends were trimmed by 4 bases and 7 bases, with 5 bases remaining between them. The CDR3 DNA reads as TGTGCCAGCAGCTCAGGGAACACCATATATTTT. It codes for CASSSGNTIYF.

This chain uses TRBV18 with TRBJ2-3, with D tentatively TRBD2 (6 bases). This CDR3 spans 16 amino acids. CDR1 KGHSH and CDR2 LQKENI come from the germline V gene. V was shortened by 2 bases and J by 1 base, with 13 bases between the two germline ends. CDR3 loop: CASSPERDSGTDTQYF. CDR3 DNA: TGTGCCAGCTCACCAGAAAGGGACTCAGGCACAGATACGCAGTATTTT.

This clone was seen only once. The chain recombines TRBV2 with TRBJ2-5; 14 nucleotides agree with TRBD2. The CDR3 loop spans 16 amino acids. Germline trimming cut 4 bases from V and 3 bases from J; bases unmatched to any gene: 4. Germline V gene sequence: CDR1 SNHLY, CDR2 FYNNEI. The CDR3 sequence: CASSGWGLAGEETQYF. In DNA form, the CDR3 reads TGTGCCAGCAGTGGATGGGGACTAGCGGGGGAAGAGACCCAGTACTTC.

This sequence joins TRBV18 and TRBJ2-5; 11 positions agree with TRBD2. The CDR3 length is 15 residues. Germline assignment: CDR1 KGHSH and CDR2 LQKENI. V was pared by 2 bases and J by 5 bases, with 4 bases of the junction left unmatched. CDR3 region: CASSPEASGRETQYF. The CDR3 nucleotides read TGTGCCAGCTCACCAGAGGCTAGCGGGAGGGAGACCCAGTACTTC.

This chain links TRBV7-9 with TRBJ2-7; D call uncertain. V was pared by 1 base and J by 3 bases, with 10 bases between. The CDR3 runs to 14 residues. Germline-derived CDR1 and CDR2 are SEHNR and FQNEAQ (reference sequence). CDR3 in amino acids: CASSLGQINYEQYF. Here the CDR3 DNA reads TGTGCCAGCAGCTTAGGGCAGATCAACTACGAGCAGTACTTC.

As regards this clone: This same CDR3 is encoded by further DNA sequences in the sample. The CDR3 nucleotides are TGTGCCAGCAGTATTCTTACCGGGGAGCTGTTTTTT. Translating gives CASSILTGELFF. The genes are TRBV27 and TRBJ2-2; D unclear. The V end was cut by 5 bases, the J end by 5 bases, with 6 bases between. Germline V gene sequence: CDR1 MNHEY, CDR2 SMNVEV (reference sequence). The CDR3 totals 12 residues.

This chain connects TRBV25-1 to TRBJ1-2, with 7 bases identical to TRBD1. This CDR3 region has 15 residues. Germline loops: CDR1 MGHDK, CDR2 SYGVNS. After removal of 5 bases from V and 0 bases from J, the junction contained 6 bases not matched to a gene. The CDR3 reads CASSTDRRTNYGYTF. The CDR3 DNA reads TGTGCCAGCAGTACGGACAGGAGGACTAACTATGGCTACACCTTC.

The chain employs TRBV7-2 and TRBJ2-1; a possible D gene is TRBD1 (8 bases). The CDR3 totals 14 residues. Trimming shortened V by 5 bases and J by 5 bases, and 13 bases separated the two germline ends. Germline CDR1 is SGHTA and CDR2 is FQGNSA. The CDR3 nucleotides read TGTGCCAGCAGCGCGGGGGACAGGCACAATGAGCAGTTCTTC. It is translated as CASSAGDRHNEQFF.

The J gene is TRBJ1-2, the V gene TRBV4-2; 8 bases are a match to TRBD1. The CDR3 is 15 amino acids. Trimming cost V 0 bases and J 6 bases; bases outside gene matches: 6. Germline V gene sequence: CDR1 LGHNA, CDR2 YNFKEQ. As DNA, the CDR3 is TGTGCCAGCAGCCAAGAGAGAACGACAGGGGATGGCTACACCTTC. Protein sequence: CASSQERTTGDGYTF.

The V call is TRBV18, the J call TRBJ1-1; no reliable D call. Per the germline V gene, CDR1 is KGHSH and CDR2 is LQKENI. Trimming stripped 5 bases from V and 1 base from J, with 5 bases between. CDR3 size: 12 residues. DNA of the CDR3: TGTGCCAGCTCAACGGGGAACACTGAAGCTTTCTTT. Amino acids: CASSTGNTEAFF.

V and J are TRBV19 and TRBJ2-7; 11 bases are a match to TRBD2. Trimming cost V 4 bases and J 0 bases; bases outside gene matches: 8. The CDR3 has 17 residues. Germline V gene lookup returns CDR1 LNHDA and CDR2 SQIVND (reference sequence). The CDR3 loop is CASSTHSGRGFSYEQYF. CDR3 coding DNA: TGTGCCAGTAGTACCCATAGCGGGAGGGGCTTCTCCTACGAGCAGTACTTC.

The CDR3 region is CASSLDTGAYGYTF. CDR3 DNA sequence: TGTGCCAGCAGCTTAGATACAGGGGCCTATGGCTACACCTTC. This chain connects TRBV7-6 to TRBJ1-2; 7 bases map to TRBD1. The CDR3 covers 14 residues. The V segment lost 1 base and the J segment 4 bases; nucleotides outside the gene matches: 3. Germline V gene lookup returns CDR1 SGHVS and CDR2 FNYEAQ.

The chain is built from TRBV5-8 and TRBJ2-1, with D perhaps matching TRBD2 (5 bases). Looked up from germline, CDR1 is SGHTS and CDR2 is YDEGEE. This CDR3 comprises 15 residues. Deletions cut 2 bases from V and 8 bases from J, with 17 bases between. The CDR3 DNA reads TGTGCCAGCAGCTTTACCAATCGAGGAGGCGATGAGCAGTTCTTC. Amino acids: CASSFTNRGGDEQFF.